This T cell receptor beta chain was sequenced in a study of neurological immune-mediated disorders (dated by TCRdb to the late 2010s). Notes on the research overall: Using UMI-based sequencing, the study compared peripheral blood TCR-beta repertoires from patients with HTLV-I-associated myelopathy (HAM/TSP), patients with multiple sclerosis, and healthy controls. The 90 to 110 TCR-beta libraries included longitudinal samples, technical triplicates and paired sorted CD4+ and CD8+ T-cell subsets alongside PBMC samples. The cohort was made up of about 65 subjects, consisting of around 15 HAM/TSP patients, roughly 35 multiple sclerosis patients and some 20 healthy controls. Beyond this particular receptor, the publication reports: The highest TCR clonal expansion was observed in HAM/TSP patients, whereas the lowest was observed in MS patients, even when compared with healthy controls. No identical CDR3 amino acid sequences were shared among expanded clones across subjects, suggesting private TCR-beta repertoires in all groups.

cDNA was synthesized by template-switch 5'RACE using a primer with a 10-nucleotide random unique molecular identifier that tagged each TCR transcript. Every sequencing run yielded over 180 million TCR-beta sequences covering 15-18 subjects. The RNeasy kit was used to extract total RNA. The KAPA Real-time Library Amplification kit was used to amplify TCR-beta VDJ regions with primers targeting the TCR constant region and the 5'RACE anchor. Sample indexes and Illumina adaptors were added in a first PCR, and a second PCR then increased library yield. The roughly 650 bp TCR product was size-selected on a 2% E-gel SizeSelection system after Ampure bead purification. Library quality was checked on a Bioanalyzer, concentration was measured with Qubit, and libraries were quantified with the Kapa Library Quantification kit before pooling. Libraries were sequenced paired-end 2 x 150 bp on an Illumina HiSeq 2500. To increase sequence diversity, about 25-30% phiX was spiked into each library pool. Under the source paper's analysis protocol: The quality-filtered reads were processed with the UMI-based MiGEC pipeline, whose error correction step removed more than 75% of the raw TCR sequences. IMGT germline references were used for alignment of VDJ genes, and clonotypes were defined by a unique CDR3 amino acid sequence together with V-J genes. VDJtools evaluated clonal expansion, Shannon diversity and CDR3 relatedness (CalcPairwiseDistances, ClusterSamples); CLCbio workbench built phylogenetic trees. Using coefficient-of-variation modelling across technical triplicates, the study counted a clone as expanded if it had at least 8 unique UMIs. TCRdb passed the public sequencing reads through fastp at Q25 and MiXCR, retaining productive beta sequences. Duplicate CDR3 protein sequences are folded into a single record with the most common DNA and genes. The authors' filters were not applied to this entry. A total of more than 45,000 distinct CDR3 sequences appear in this sample, 10% to 12% of them only once. The ten most abundant clones make up approximately 1.8% of the sample.

Blood bank volunteers in Maryland, USA served as the healthy controls. Libraries from unsorted PBMCs were made from 2 million PBMCs kept in RNAlater at -80 degrees C until RNA extraction. PBMCs were separated from peripheral blood using Ficoll-Hypaque density gradient centrifugation and then cryopreserved in liquid nitrogen. A note on this clonotype: Its antigen is not yet known. No base qualities exist here, and no much larger clone lies one base off it.

Via the germline V gene, CDR1 is SGHDT and CDR2 YYEEEE. Spanning cysteine to phenylalanine, the CDR3 consists of 14 amino acids. The kept DNA is CDR3 alone, 42 bases in frame from the first base. The V and J ends are trimmed by 0 bases and 4 bases, leaving 10 bases between them. This clonotype originated in a man aged 60 to 75 in good health. The rearrangement combines TRBV5-6 with TRBJ1-2; TRBD1 is a possible D gene, resting on 5 matching bases. Sequencing used PBMCs. The CDR3 region has the sequence CASSLAQGVYGYTF. DNA sequence: TGTGCCAGCAGCTTGGCCCAGGGAGTCTATGGCTACACCTTC. With all but the CDR3 taken from the reference TRBV5-6 and TRBJ1-2 genes, the full variable domain is: DAGVTQSPTHLIKTRGQQVTLRCSPKSGHDTVSWYQQALGQGPQFIFQYYEEEERQRGNFPDRFSGHQFPNYSSELNVNALLLGDSALYLCASSLAQGVYGYTFGSGTRLTVV.